Listed below are T cell receptor beta chains from one sample, sequenced in a study of blood T cell repertoires in COVID-19. Only in-frame clones appear in the TCRdb table, and some are missing; sequencing was by immunoSEQ multiplex PCR. The sample yields 250,000 or so clones, around 90% seen once. Sequenced sample: peripheral blood. The receptors were gathered from a woman in her forties who had recovered from COVID-19. The CDR3 runs from the conserved cysteine through the conserved F or W. A D gene is named only where the DNA matches it firmly. Only part of the rows carry a size: once, few, many, or a class if the clone is expanded.

V	D	size	J	CDR3	DNA
TRBV10-3	.	once	TRBJ1-4	CAISESAGELFF	TGTGCCATCAGTGAGTCGGCAGGGGAACTGTTTTTT
TRBV9	TRBD2	.	TRBJ2-5	CASSLGLAPQSETQYF	TGTGCCAGCAGCCTCGGACTAGCACCCCAATCTGAGACCCAGTACTTC
TRBV27	.	.	TRBJ1-3	CASSPGSSSGNTIYF	TGTGCCAGCAGTCCGGGGTCCAGCTCTGGAAACACCATATATTTT
TRBV20-1	.	.	TRBJ2-1	CSAREVEQFF	TGCAGTGCAAGGGAGGTGGAGCAGTTCTTC
TRBV6-6	.	.	TRBJ2-7	CATGVGPTYEQYF	TGTGCCACGGGGGTCGGCCCCACCTACGAGCAGTACTTC
TRBV3-1/TRBV3-2	.	.	TRBJ1-1	CASSQDPGVRAFF	TGTGCCAGCAGCCAAGATCCGGGAGTCCGAGCTTTCTTT
TRBV18	.	.	TRBJ2-3	CASSNQGFSTDTQYF	TGTGCCAGCTCAAACCAGGGGTTTAGCACAGATACGCAGTATTTT
TRBV5-1	TRBD1	.	TRBJ2-1	CASSLVGAGGNEQFF	TGCGCCAGCAGCTTGGTGGGGGCAGGGGGAAATGAGCAGTTCTTC
TRBV7-6	.	.	TRBJ1-2	CASSPGDRLTDRAHGYTF	TGTGCCAGCAGCCCGGGAGATCGGCTTACGGACCGGGCCCATGGCTACACCTTC
TRBV18	.	once	TRBJ1-2	CASSLVGGTDYGYTF	TGTGCCAGCTCCCTAGTGGGGGGGACGGACTATGGCTACACCTTC
TRBV19	TRBD1	.	TRBJ1-6	CASSISGQGISPLHF	TGTGCCAGTAGTATATCGGGACAGGGGATTTCACCCCTCCACTTT
TRBV10-2	.	few	TRBJ1-2	CASSPGEGVGGYTF	TGCGCCAGCAGTCCAGGGGAGGGGGTCGGTGGCTACACCTTC
TRBV19	TRBD1	few	TRBJ2-3	CASSIETGTSQYF	TGTGCCAGTAGTATAGAGACAGGGACCTCGCAGTATTTT
TRBV10-3	.	.	TRBJ1-1	CAISPGRGDTEAFF	TGTGCCATCAGCCCGGGGAGGGGGGACACTGAAGCTTTCTTT
TRBV19	.	.	TRBJ1-3	CASMGAGAFSGNTIYF	TGTGCCAGTATGGGTGCAGGGGCCTTCTCTGGAAACACCATATATTTT
TRBV24-1	.	.	TRBJ2-3	CATSEPYTDTQYF	TGTGCCACCAGTGAGCCCTACACAGATACGCAGTATTTT
TRBV24-1	TRBD1	.	TRBJ1-2	CATRGTAVDGYTF	TGTGCCACCAGGGGGACAGCAGTCGATGGCTACACCTTC
TRBV6-5	.	.	TRBJ1-1	CASMWGLPQNTEAFF	TGTGCCAGCATGTGGGGACTTCCTCAGAACACTGAAGCTTTCTTT
TRBV7-2	.	.	TRBJ2-7	CASSLVGSSYEQYF	TGTGCCAGCAGCTTAGTCGGTAGCTCCTACGAGCAGTACTTC
TRBV5-1	TRBD2	.	TRBJ2-1	CASSLGGLADNEQFF	TGCGCCAGCAGCTTGGGGGGACTAGCGGACAATGAGCAGTTCTTC
TRBV6-1	.	.	TRBJ2-5	CASSEWAGVQETQYF	TGTGCCAGCAGTGAATGGGCAGGCGTCCAAGAGACCCAGTACTTC
TRBV3-1/TRBV3-2	.	.	TRBJ1-5	CASSLGLSNQPQHF	TGTGCCAGCAGCCTGGGCCTTAGCAATCAGCCCCAGCATTTT
TRBV28	.	.	TRBJ1-1	CAIGGRDEAFF	TGTGCCATCGGGGGGAGGGATGAGGCTTTCTTT
TRBV6-5	.	.	TRBJ1-1	CASSYSTHTEAFF	TGTGCCAGCAGTTACTCGACTCACACTGAAGCTTTCTTT
TRBV7-3	.	.	TRBJ2-5	CASSPDPAVAQYF	TGTGCCAGCAGCCCAGACCCAGCGGTTGCCCAGTACTTC
TRBV4-1	.	.	TRBJ2-7	CASSQADPSHQYF	TGCGCCAGCAGCCAAGCAGATCCTTCACATCAGTACTTC
TRBV5-1	TRBD1	few	TRBJ2-5	CASSLGSGQGETQYF	TGCGCCAGCAGCTTGGGGTCGGGACAGGGCGAGACCCAGTACTTC
TRBV11-2	.	.	TRBJ2-1	CASSHPIPSSYNEQFF	TGTGCCAGCAGCCACCCCATCCCGAGCTCCTACAATGAGCAGTTCTTC
TRBV30	TRBD1	.	TRBJ2-2	CACQPREGTGNTGELFF	TGTGCCTGCCAACCGCGTGAGGGGACAGGGAACACCGGGGAGCTGTTTTTT
TRBV30	.	once	TRBJ1-2	CAWSHDAGNVYGYTF	TGTGCCTGGAGCCACGATGCAGGGAATGTCTATGGCTACACCTTC
TRBV30	TRBD1	.	TRBJ1-6	CACQPGQASPLHF	TGTGCCTGCCAACCGGGACAGGCGTCACCCCTCCACTTT
TRBV30	TRBD2	.	TRBJ2-1	CAWSVGLAVSYNEQFF	TGTGCCTGGAGTGTGGGGCTAGCGGTCTCCTACAATGAGCAGTTCTTC
TRBV6-2/TRBV6-3	.	.	TRBJ2-5	CASSYLQETQYF	TGTGCCAGCAGTTACCTTCAAGAGACCCAGTACTTC
TRBV28	TRBD1	.	TRBJ1-4	CASSFRDRGPEKLFF	TGTGCCAGCAGTTTTCGTGACAGGGGTCCTGAAAAACTGTTTTTT
TRBV7-2	TRBD2	.	TRBJ2-1	CASSFGTSGNYEQFF	TGTGCCAGCAGCTTTGGTACTAGCGGGAACTATGAGCAGTTCTTC
TRBV3-1/TRBV3-2	.	.	TRBJ2-5	CASSQDPGLETQYF	TGTGCCAGCAGCCAAGATCCGGGTCTTGAGACCCAGTACTTC
TRBV4-3	.	.	TRBJ2-3	CASSPSGTDTQYF	TGCGCCAGCAGCCCCTCAGGCACAGATACGCAGTATTTT
TRBV5-5	.	.	TRBJ2-5	CASSLGEETQYF	TGTGCCAGCAGCCTCGGGGAAGAGACCCAGTACTTC
TRBV7-9	TRBD1	.	TRBJ1-3	CASSQPGQGDTIYF	TGTGCCAGCAGCCAACCGGGACAGGGGGACACCATATATTTT
TRBV4-1	.	.	TRBJ1-3	CASSQNPRGSGNTIYF	TGCGCCAGCAGCCAAAACCCCAGGGGTAGTGGAAACACCATATATTTT
TRBV2	.	.	TRBJ2-1	CASSEAGLMWEQFF	TGTGCCAGCAGTGAGGCGGGACTCATGTGGGAGCAGTTCTTC
TRBV7-2	.	.	TRBJ1-3	CASSPFGGSGNTIYF	TGTGCCAGCAGCCCGTTCGGGGGGTCCGGAAACACCATATATTTT
TRBV30	TRBD2	.	TRBJ2-4	CAWSVRAGGVLAKNIQYF	TGTGCCTGGAGTGTACGAGCGGGAGGGGTCCTAGCCAAAAACATTCAGTACTTC
TRBV5-1	TRBD2	.	TRBJ2-3	CASSPRTSGRVDTQYF	TGCGCCAGCAGCCCCAGGACTAGCGGGAGGGTAGATACGCAGTATTTT
TRBV7-9	.	.	TRBJ2-3	CAVPGGRGTDTQYF	TGTGCCGTCCCTGGGGGGAGAGGCACAGATACGCAGTATTTT
TRBV5-4	.	.	TRBJ1-2	CASSWGGTGQGYYGYTF	TGTGCCAGCAGCTGGGGGGGCACAGGCCAGGGGTACTATGGCTACACCTTC
TRBV4-1	.	.	TRBJ1-3	CASSRPGYSGNTIYF	TGCGCCAGCAGCCGACCAGGGTACTCTGGAAACACCATATATTTT
TRBV2	.	.	TRBJ1-2	CASRKGAGEGYGYTF	TGTGCCAGCAGGAAAGGGGCAGGGGAGGGCTATGGCTACACCTTC
TRBV6-5	.	.	TRBJ2-1	CASSPLSRGGNEQFF	TGTGCCAGCAGCCCCCTATCCCGAGGGGGCAATGAGCAGTTCTTC
TRBV5-1	TRBD1	.	TRBJ2-1	CASSLAGQPYNEQFF	TGCGCCAGCAGCTTGGCGGGACAGCCCTACAATGAGCAGTTCTTC
TRBV6-5	.	once	TRBJ1-2	CASSYGAGNYGYTF	TGTGCCAGCAGTTACGGGGCAGGGAACTATGGCTACACCTTC
TRBV6-6	.	.	TRBJ2-1	CASSNPLAGPHNEQFF	TGTGCCAGCAGCAACCCCCTGGCGGGACCCCACAATGAGCAGTTCTTC
TRBV15	TRBD1	.	TRBJ2-7	CATSPGHRGDEQYF	TGTGCCACCAGCCCTGGGCACAGGGGCGACGAGCAGTACTTC